A selection of T cell receptor beta chains follows, all from one sample in a study of blood T cell repertoires in COVID-19. TCRdb keeps only in-frame clones here, not all; method: immunoSEQ multiplex PCR. The sample consists of 150,000 to 190,000 clones, more than 75% of them appearing once. The sample comprised peripheral blood. The receptors shown here come from an older woman with COVID-19, enrolled during active disease. The CDR3 runs from the conserved cysteine through the conserved F or W. Clone size, where shown, is once, few, many, or a class for clones that have expanded.

j_call	clone_size	v_call	cdr3_aa
TRBJ1-1	.	TRBV9	CASSPLQGAKRDTEAFF
TRBJ1-2	.	TRBV6-6	CASSGGTGREYGYTF
TRBJ2-1	.	TRBV19	CASSIIQANYNEQFF
TRBJ1-5	.	TRBV11-1	CASSTDSLQPQHF
TRBJ2-3	.	TRBV7-2	CASSSGGSGGTDTQYF
TRBJ2-7	.	TRBV5-6	CASSPGQFSYEQYF
TRBJ2-1	.	TRBV19	CASSIGLAGGNEQFF
TRBJ1-1	.	TRBV10-1	CASSEGPRGEAFF
TRBJ1-2	.	TRBV29-1	CSGGTANYGYTF
TRBJ1-2	once	TRBV5-4	CASSLVRAYGYTF